This TCR beta chain was sequenced for a study of beta chain features in type 1 diabetes. Every isolated RNA sample was fully reverse transcribed, so sequencing captured expressed TCRB transcripts. Data came from immunoSEQ multiplex PCR; TCRdb stores just in-frame clones and leaves some out. This sample has roughly 130,000 clones, with about 10% found just once. V lost 8 bases and J 5 bases, leaving 24 bases between the germline ends. Germline CDR1 and CDR2: SQVTM and ANQGSEA. This CDR3 region has 15 residues. The sample was central memory CD4+ T cells from blood. This TCR came from a young man in good health. The rearrangement uses TRBV29-1 and TRBJ1-1, with no clear D. This chain's CDR3 is CSSLTAAGSRTEAFF. The CDR3 DNA sequence: TGCAGCTCCCTTACCGCGGCTGGTAGTAGGACTGAAGCTTTCTTT.